This is a list of T cell receptor beta chains from one sample in a study of T-cell reconstitution after alpha-beta-depleted transplantation in children. One entry per CDR3 protein results from TCRdb running MiXCR on the PCR reads. The data contain 640,000 or so distinct CDR3 sequences, around a sixth of them seen just once; the ten biggest clones take up approximately 1%. Source: PBMCs from the stem cell graft donor, taken from the stem cell graft. These receptors came from a human donor who donated a stem cell graft to a child with acute myeloid leukemia. Each CDR3 is given with its conserved first and last residue. The D gene is left open where the match is weak. Size tells how often a clone was seen (once, few, many) or the class of an expanded clone, and some rows leave it out.

TRBJ2-3 | few | TRBV7-2 | NA | CASSLGFRGAFHTQYF | TGTGCCAGCAGCTTAGGTTTCCGGGGGGCCTTTCATACGCAGTATTTT
TRBJ2-3 | NA | TRBV29-1 | NA | CSAGVADTQYF | TGCAGCGCAGGGGTGGCAGATACGCAGTATTTT
TRBJ1-5 | NA | TRBV7-9 | TRBD1 | CASSRLTGTGGLQPQHF | TGTGCCAGCAGTCGACTGACCGGGACAGGGGGCCTTCAGCCCCAGCATTTT
TRBJ2-4 | few | TRBV9 | TRBD2 | CASSAGGRLIDIQYF | TGTGCCAGCAGCGCGGGGGGGCGGCTAATAGACATTCAGTACTTC
TRBJ2-3 | few | TRBV7-2 | NA | CASSSPWADTQYF | TGTGCCAGCAGCTCACCATGGGCAGATACGCAGTATTTT
TRBJ2-7 | many | TRBV5-5 | NA | CASSLYENTVYEQYF | TGTGCCAGCAGCTTGTATGAGAACACGGTCTACGAGCAGTACTTC
TRBJ1-4 | few | TRBV20-1 | TRBD1 | CSASPPTGPNEKLFF | TGCAGTGCTAGTCCCCCGACAGGGCCTAATGAAAAACTGTTTTTT
TRBJ1-4 | many | TRBV20-1 | NA | CSAPSTNEKLFF | TGCAGTGCTCCCTCAACTAATGAAAAACTGTTTTTT
TRBJ2-5 | many | TRBV20-1 | TRBD2 | CSARPRGLDIPQYF | TGCAGTGCTAGGCCCCGGGGACTAGATATTCCCCAGTACTTC
TRBJ1-4 | many | TRBV20-1 | NA | CSARDRGLGEKLFF | TGCAGTGCTAGAGATAGGGGACTGGGCGAAAAACTGTTTTTT
TRBJ2-1 | few | TRBV7-9 | NA | CASSPARGPSSYNEQFF | TGTGCCAGCAGCCCAGCCAGGGGTCCTAGCTCCTACAATGAGCAGTTCTTC
TRBJ2-1 | NA | TRBV4-3 | TRBD1 | CASSQVGTGGNEQFF | TGCGCCAGCAGCCAAGTCGGGACAGGGGGAAATGAGCAGTTCTTC
TRBJ2-2 | many | TRBV15 | NA | CATSTRAGTGELFF | TGTGCCACCAGCACTCGGGCGGGCACCGGGGAGCTGTTTTTT
TRBJ1-5 | NA | TRBV28 | TRBD1 | CASRSRDRGSNQPQHF | TGTGCCAGCAGGTCCCGGGACAGGGGGAGCAATCAGCCCCAGCATTTT
TRBJ1-2 | few | TRBV12-3/TRBV12-4 | NA | CASSLKRDINYGYTF | TGTGCCAGCAGTTTAAAAAGGGACATTAACTATGGCTACACCTTC
TRBJ2-5 | many | TRBV20-1 | NA | CSALLETQYF | TGCAGTGCCCTACTGGAGACCCAGTACTTC
TRBJ1-1 | NA | TRBV10-1 | NA | CASSRGYEAFF | TGCGCCAGCAGTCGTGGCTACGAAGCTTTCTTT
TRBJ1-2 | many | TRBV5-1 | NA | CASSLGTDQAVGYTF | TGCGCCAGCAGCTTGGGGACAGACCAGGCCGTTGGCTACACCTTC
TRBJ2-2 | few | TRBV7-9 | NA | CASSLWRGNTGELFF | TGTGCCAGCAGCTTATGGCGGGGGAACACCGGGGAGCTGTTTTTT
TRBJ1-6 | few | TRBV5-1 | TRBD1 | CASSLETGNNSPLHF | TGCGCCAGCAGCCTGGAGACAGGGAATAATTCACCCCTCCACTTT
TRBJ2-1 | few | TRBV12-3/TRBV12-4 | TRBD1 | CASSTRQGRQFF | TGTGCCAGCAGTACCCGACAGGGGAGGCAGTTCTTC
TRBJ1-2 | many | TRBV6-6 | TRBD1 | CASSWTGQDGYTF | TGTGCCAGCAGTTGGACAGGTCAGGATGGCTACACCTTC
TRBJ2-7 | few | TRBV27 | NA | CASSLESNYEQYF | TGTGCCAGCAGTTTAGAGTCCAACTACGAGCAGTACTTC
TRBJ2-1 | many | TRBV7-9 | TRBD2 | CASSLGLASNEQFF | TGTGCCAGCAGCCTGGGACTAGCCTCGAATGAGCAGTTCTTC
TRBJ2-5 | few | TRBV24-1 | NA | CATSDFGGDETQYF | TGTGCCACCAGTGATTTTGGCGGCGACGAGACCCAGTACTTC
TRBJ2-5 | NA | TRBV7-3 | NA | CASSLEDHGETQYF | TGTGCCAGCAGCTTAGAGGACCACGGGGAGACCCAGTACTTC
TRBJ2-1 | NA | TRBV7-9 | NA | CASSPEGQTRLFF | TGTGCCAGCAGCCCCGAAGGACAGACTAGGTTGTTCTTC
TRBJ2-3 | few | TRBV6-1 | TRBD2 | CASSPPSGGSRPQYF | TGTGCCAGCAGCCCTCCCAGCGGGGGATCCCGTCCGCAGTATTTT
TRBJ1-1 | many | TRBV10-3 | NA | CAISESGTVNTEAFF | TGTGCCATCAGTGAGTCGGGGACCGTGAACACTGAAGCTTTCTTT
TRBJ2-1 | NA | TRBV11-2 | NA | CASSLGLWRGSYNEQFF | TGTGCCAGCAGCTTAGGGTTATGGAGGGGCTCCTACAATGAGCAGTTCTTC
TRBJ2-1 | NA | TRBV10-3 | NA | CAISESNSYNEQFF | TGTGCCATCAGTGAGTCGAACAGCTACAATGAGCAGTTCTTC
TRBJ2-1 | NA | TRBV12-3/TRBV12-4 | NA | CASFRGRDYNEQFF | TGTGCCAGCTTTCGCGGAAGGGATTACAATGAGCAGTTCTTC
TRBJ2-2 | few | TRBV5-1 | TRBD1 | CASSSTGTINTGELFF | TGCGCCAGCAGCTCGACAGGGACAATAAACACCGGGGAGCTGTTTTTT
TRBJ2-7 | NA | TRBV10-3 | TRBD1 | CAIRTGQDPEQYF | TGTGCCATCAGGACGGGACAGGATCCCGAGCAGTACTTC
TRBJ2-5 | NA | TRBV7-7 | NA | CASSLLGWDGQETQYF | TGTGCCAGCAGCTTATTAGGCTGGGACGGCCAAGAGACCCAGTACTTC
TRBJ2-2 | NA | TRBV9 | NA | CASSVGADTGELFF | TGTGCCAGCAGCGTAGGAGCAGACACCGGGGAGCTGTTTTTT
TRBJ2-3 | many | TRBV12-3/TRBV12-4 | TRBD2 | CASSITGTKDTQYF | TGTGCCAGCAGTATTACCGGGACTAAAGATACGCAGTATTTT
TRBJ1-1 | NA | TRBV7-9 | NA | CASTPPGSWNTEAFF | TGTGCCAGCACCCCTCCGGGGTCCTGGAACACTGAAGCTTTCTTT
TRBJ2-5 | NA | TRBV18 | NA | CASSPRGDGQETQYF | TGTGCCAGCTCACCAAGGGGGGACGGACAAGAGACCCAGTACTTC
TRBJ2-1 | many | TRBV29-1 | TRBD2 | CSVEDPLAGTVYNEQFF | TGCAGCGTTGAAGACCCACTAGCGGGGACCGTCTACAATGAGCAGTTCTTC